This T cell receptor delta chain was recovered during a study of gamma-delta chains in newborns, infants, children. The wider study: Microbial exposure reportedly drives polyclonal innate γδ T cell expansion after birth.

The CDR3 has 19 amino acids. Losses at the gene ends were 3 bases for V and 0 bases for J; bases not matched to a gene: 8. Germline CDR1 is GEAIGNYY and CDR2 is EKD. TCRdb reanalysed the reads via CATT. There are just under 5,000 delta-chain clones in the sample; over 3% occur only once, and roughly 15% lies in the top ten. This clone is medium-sized by share. V usage is TRDV2 and J usage is TRDJ3, with TRDD3 matching over 9 bases. The source material was blood. This TCR was recovered from a child who was a newborn, infant or young child, either healthy, febrile or measles-vaccinated (not recorded which). This CDR3 reads CACDPLDWGTSWDTRQMFF. CDR3 DNA sequence: TGTGCCTGTGACCCGCTAGACTGGGGGACCTCCTGGGACACCCGACAGATGTTTTTC.